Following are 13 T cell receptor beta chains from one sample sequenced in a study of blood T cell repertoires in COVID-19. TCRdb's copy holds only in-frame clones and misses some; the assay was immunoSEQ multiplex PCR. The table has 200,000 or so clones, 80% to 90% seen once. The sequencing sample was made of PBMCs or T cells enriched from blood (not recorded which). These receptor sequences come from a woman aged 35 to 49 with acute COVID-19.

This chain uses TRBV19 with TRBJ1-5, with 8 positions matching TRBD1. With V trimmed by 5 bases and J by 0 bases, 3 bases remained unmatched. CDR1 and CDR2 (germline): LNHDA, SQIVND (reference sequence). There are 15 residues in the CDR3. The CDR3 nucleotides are TGTGCCAGTAGTGGCGGACAGGGTAGCAATCAGCCCCAGCATTTT. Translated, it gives CASSGGQGSNQPQHF. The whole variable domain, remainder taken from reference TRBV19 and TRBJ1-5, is DGGITQSPKYLFRKEGQNVTLSCEQNLNHDAMYWYRQDPGQGLRLIYYSQIVNDFQKGDIAEGYSVSREKKESFPLTVTSAQKNPTAFYLCASSGGQGSNQPQHFGDGTRLSIL.

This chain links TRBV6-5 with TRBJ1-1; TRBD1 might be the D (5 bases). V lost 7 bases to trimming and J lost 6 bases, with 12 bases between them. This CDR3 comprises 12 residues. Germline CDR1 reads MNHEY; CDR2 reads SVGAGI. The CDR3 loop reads CASIHGGSEAFF. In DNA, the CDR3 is TGTGCCAGCATTCACGGGGGATCTGAAGCTTTCTTT.

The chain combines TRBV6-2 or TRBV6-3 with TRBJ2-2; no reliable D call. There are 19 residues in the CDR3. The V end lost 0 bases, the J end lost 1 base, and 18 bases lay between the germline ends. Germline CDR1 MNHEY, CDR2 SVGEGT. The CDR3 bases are TGTGCCAGCAGTTACTCAAGCGATCCCTTCGATCTGAACACCGGGGAGCTGTTTTTT. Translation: CASSYSSDPFDLNTGELFF.

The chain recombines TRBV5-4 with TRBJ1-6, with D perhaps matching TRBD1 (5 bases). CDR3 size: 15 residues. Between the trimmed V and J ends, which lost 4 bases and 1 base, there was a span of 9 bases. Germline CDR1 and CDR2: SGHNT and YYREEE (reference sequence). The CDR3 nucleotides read TGTGCCAGCAGCCGCAGGGAATCCTATAATTCACCCCTCCACTTT. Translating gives CASSRRESYNSPLHF.

CDR3 amino acids: CASRPRQGIVTGELFF. The CDR3 nucleotides are TGTGCCAGCAGACCCCGACAGGGAATAGTGACCGGGGAGCTGTTTTTT. This chain connects TRBV2 to TRBJ2-2, with TRBD1 identical over 7 bases. CDR1 SNHLY and CDR2 FYNNEI come from the germline V gene. The J segment lost 5 bases and the V segment lost 6 bases, leaving 12 bases of the junction unmatched. The CDR3 is 16 residues long.

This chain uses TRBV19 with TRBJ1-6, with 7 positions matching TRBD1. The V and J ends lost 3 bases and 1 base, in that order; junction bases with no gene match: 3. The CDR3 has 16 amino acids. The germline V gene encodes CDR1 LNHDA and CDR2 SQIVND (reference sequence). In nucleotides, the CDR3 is TGTGCCAGTAGTATGCGACAGGGATCCTATAATTCACCCCTCCACTTT. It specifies CASSMRQGSYNSPLHF.

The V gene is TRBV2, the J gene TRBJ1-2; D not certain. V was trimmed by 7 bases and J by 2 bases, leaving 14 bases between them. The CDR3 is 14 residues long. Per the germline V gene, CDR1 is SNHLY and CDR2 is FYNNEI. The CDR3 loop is CASTVWVQNYGYTF. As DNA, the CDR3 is TGTGCCAGCACCGTTTGGGTACAGAACTATGGCTACACCTTC.

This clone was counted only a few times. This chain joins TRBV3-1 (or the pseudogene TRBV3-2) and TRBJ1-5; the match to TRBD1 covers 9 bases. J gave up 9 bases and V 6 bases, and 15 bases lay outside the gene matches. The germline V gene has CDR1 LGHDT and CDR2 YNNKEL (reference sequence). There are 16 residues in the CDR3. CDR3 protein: CASSQKFSGTGMPQHF. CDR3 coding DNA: TGTGCCAGCAGTCAAAAATTTTCCGGGACAGGGATGCCCCAGCATTTT.

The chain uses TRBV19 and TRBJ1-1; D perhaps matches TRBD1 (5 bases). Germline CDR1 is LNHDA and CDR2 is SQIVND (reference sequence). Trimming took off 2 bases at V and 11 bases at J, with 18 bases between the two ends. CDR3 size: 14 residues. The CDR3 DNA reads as TGTGCCAGTAGTATAAATCAGGGAACGGTTAGGGCTTTCTTT. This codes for CASSINQGTVRAFF.

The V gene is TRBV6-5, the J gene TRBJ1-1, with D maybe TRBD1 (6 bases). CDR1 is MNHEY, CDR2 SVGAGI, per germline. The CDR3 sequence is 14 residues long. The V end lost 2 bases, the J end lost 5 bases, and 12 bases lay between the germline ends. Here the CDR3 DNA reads TGTGCCAGCAGTTACGGCAAGAGGGGGACTGAAGCTTTCTTT. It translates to CASSYGKRGTEAFF.

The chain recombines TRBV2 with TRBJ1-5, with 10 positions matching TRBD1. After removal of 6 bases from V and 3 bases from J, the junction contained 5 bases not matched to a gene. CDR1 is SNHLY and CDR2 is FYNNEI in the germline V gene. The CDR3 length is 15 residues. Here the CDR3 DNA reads TGTGCCAGCAGGGGGACAGGGGTCTTCAATCAGCCCCAGCATTTT. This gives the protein CASRGTGVFNQPQHF.

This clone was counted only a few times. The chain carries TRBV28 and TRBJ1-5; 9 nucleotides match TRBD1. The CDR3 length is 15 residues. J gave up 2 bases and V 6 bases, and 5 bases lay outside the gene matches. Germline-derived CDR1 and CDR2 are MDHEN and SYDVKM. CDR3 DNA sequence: TGTGCCAGCAGAAAACAGGGGGCCGGCAATCAGCCCCAGCATTTT. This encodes CASRKQGAGNQPQHF. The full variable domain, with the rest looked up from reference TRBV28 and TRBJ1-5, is DVKVTQSSRYLVKRTGEKVFLECVQDMDHENMFWYRQDPGLGLRLIYFSYDVKMKEKGDIPEGYSVSREKKERFSLILESASTNQTSMYLCASRKQGAGNQPQHFGDGTRLSIL.

CDR3 nucleotide sequence: TGCGCCAGCAGCTTGGCCATGGAGGGTGGCTACACCTTC. The encoded protein is CASSLAMEGGYTF. V and J are TRBV5-1 and TRBJ1-2; D remains unclear. Per the germline V gene, CDR1 is SGHRS and CDR2 is YFSETQ. The CDR3 has 13 amino acids. V shed 0 bases and J shed 7 bases, with 10 bases lying between them. Full variable domain (rest looked up from reference TRBV5-1 and TRBJ1-2): KAGVTQTPRYLIKTRGQQVTLSCSPISGHRSVSWYQQTPGQGLQFLFEYFSETQRNKGNFPGRFSGRQFSNSRSEMNVSTLELGDSALYLCASSLAMEGGYTFGSGTRLTVV.